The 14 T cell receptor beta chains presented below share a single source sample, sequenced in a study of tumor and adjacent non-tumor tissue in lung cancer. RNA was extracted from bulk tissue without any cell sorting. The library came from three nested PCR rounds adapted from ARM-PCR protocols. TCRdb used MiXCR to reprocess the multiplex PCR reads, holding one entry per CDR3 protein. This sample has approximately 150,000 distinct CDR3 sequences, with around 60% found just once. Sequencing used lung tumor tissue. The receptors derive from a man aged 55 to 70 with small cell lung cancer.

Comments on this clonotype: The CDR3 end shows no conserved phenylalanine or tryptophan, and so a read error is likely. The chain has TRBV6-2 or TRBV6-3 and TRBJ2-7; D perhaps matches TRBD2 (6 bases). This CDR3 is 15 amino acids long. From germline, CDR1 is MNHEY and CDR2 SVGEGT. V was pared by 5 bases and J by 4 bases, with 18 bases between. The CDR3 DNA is TGTGCCAGCAGTCACCCCGGGAGAGGGGTATACGAGCAGTACTTA. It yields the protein CASSHPGRGVYEQYL.

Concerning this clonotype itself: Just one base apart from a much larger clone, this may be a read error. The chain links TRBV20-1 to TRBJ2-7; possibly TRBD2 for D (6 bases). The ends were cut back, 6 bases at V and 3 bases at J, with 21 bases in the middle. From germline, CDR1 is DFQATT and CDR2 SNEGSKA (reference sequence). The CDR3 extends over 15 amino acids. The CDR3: CSASNGASVFYEQYF. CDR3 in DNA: TGCAGTGCCTCGAACGGGGCTAGCGTCTTCTACGAGCAGTACTTC.

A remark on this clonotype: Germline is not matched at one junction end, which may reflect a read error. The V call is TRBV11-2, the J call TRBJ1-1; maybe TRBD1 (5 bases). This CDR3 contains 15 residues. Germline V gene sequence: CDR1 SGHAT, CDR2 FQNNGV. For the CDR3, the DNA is TGTGCCAGCACCTTAGATATCGGGGCCGTCACTGAAGCTTTCTTT. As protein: CASTLDIGAVTEAFF. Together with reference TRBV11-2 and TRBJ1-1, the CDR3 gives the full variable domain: EAGVAQSPRYKIIEKRQSVAFWCNPISGHATLYWYQQILGQGPKLLIQFQNNGVVDDSQLPKDRFSAERLKGVDSTLKIQPAKLEDSAVYLCASTLDIGAVTEAFFGQGTRLTVV.

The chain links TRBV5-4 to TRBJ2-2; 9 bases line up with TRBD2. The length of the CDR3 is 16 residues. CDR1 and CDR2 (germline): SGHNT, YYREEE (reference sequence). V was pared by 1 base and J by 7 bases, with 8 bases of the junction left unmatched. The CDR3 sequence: CASSLFSGRGGGELFF. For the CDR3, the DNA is TGTGCCAGCAGCTTGTTTAGCGGGAGAGGCGGCGGGGAGCTGTTTTTT. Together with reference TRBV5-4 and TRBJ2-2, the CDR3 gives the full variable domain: ETGVTQSPTHLIKTRGQQVTLRCSSQSGHNTVSWYQQALGQGPQFIFQYYREEENGRGNFPPRFSGLQFPNYSSELNVNALELDDSALYLCASSLFSGRGGGELFFGEGSRLTVL.

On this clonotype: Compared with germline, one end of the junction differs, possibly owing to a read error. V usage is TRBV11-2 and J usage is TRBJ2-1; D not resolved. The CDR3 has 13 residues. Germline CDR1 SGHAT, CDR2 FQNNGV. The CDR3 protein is CASSPGRWVERFF. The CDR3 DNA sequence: TGTGCTAGCAGCCCAGGACGGTGGGTTGAGCGGTTCTTC.

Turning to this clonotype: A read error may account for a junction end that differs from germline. Here the CDR3 DNA reads TGTGCCAGCAGCCCGGGGACAGATGCGCAGTATTTT. Its translation is CASSPGTDAQYF. This chain joins TRBV4-2 and TRBJ2-3, with 7 positions matching TRBD1. The germline V gene has CDR1 LGHNA and CDR2 YNFKEQ. The CDR3 length is 12 residues.

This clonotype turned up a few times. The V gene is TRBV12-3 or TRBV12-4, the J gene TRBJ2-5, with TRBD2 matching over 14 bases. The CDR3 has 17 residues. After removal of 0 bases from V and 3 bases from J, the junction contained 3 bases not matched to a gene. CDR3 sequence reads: CASSLAWGLAGEETQYF. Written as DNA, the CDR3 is TGTGCCAGCAGTTTAGCGTGGGGACTAGCGGGAGAAGAGACCCAGTACTTC.

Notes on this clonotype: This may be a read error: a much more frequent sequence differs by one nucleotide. CDR3 in amino acids: CNASATTSWDSYEQYF. The CDR3 coding sequence is TGCAATGCTAGCGCAACGACTAGCTGGGACTCCTACGAGCAGTACTTC. The chain uses TRBV20-1 and TRBJ2-7, with TRBD2 identical over 7 bases. The CDR3 is made up of 16 amino acids. CDR1 DFQATT and CDR2 SNEGSKA come from the germline V gene (reference sequence).

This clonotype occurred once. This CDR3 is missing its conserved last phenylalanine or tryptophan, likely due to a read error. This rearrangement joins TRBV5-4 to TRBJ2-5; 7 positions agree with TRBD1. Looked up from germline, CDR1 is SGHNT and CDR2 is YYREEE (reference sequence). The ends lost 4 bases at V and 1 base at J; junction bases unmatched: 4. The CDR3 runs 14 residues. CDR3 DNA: TGTGCCAGCAGCCCGGGACAGCTCCAAGAGACCCAGTACTTA. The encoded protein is CASSPGQLQETQYL.

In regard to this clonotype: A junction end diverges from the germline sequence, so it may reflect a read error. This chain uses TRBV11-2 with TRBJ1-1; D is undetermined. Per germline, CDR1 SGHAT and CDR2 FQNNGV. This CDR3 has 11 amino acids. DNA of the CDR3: TGTGCCAGCAGTCCGTTCACTGAAGTTTTCTTT. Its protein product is CASSPFTEVFF.

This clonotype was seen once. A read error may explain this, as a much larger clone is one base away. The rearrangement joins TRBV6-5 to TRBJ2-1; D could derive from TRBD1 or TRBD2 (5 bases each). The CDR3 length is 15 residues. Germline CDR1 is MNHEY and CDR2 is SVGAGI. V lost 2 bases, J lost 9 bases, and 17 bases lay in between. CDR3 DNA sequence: TGTGCCAGCAGTTACGCAGGGAGAGACTTCATTGAGCAGTTCTTC. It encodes CASSYAGRDFIEQFF.

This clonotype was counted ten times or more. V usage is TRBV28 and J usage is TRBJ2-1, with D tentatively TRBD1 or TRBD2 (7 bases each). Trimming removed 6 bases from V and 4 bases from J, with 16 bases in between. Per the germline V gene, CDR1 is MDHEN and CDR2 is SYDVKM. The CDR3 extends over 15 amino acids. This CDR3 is CASSTTGRGYNEQFF. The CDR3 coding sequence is TGTGCCAGCAGCACGACAGGGAGGGGATACAATGAGCAGTTCTTC.

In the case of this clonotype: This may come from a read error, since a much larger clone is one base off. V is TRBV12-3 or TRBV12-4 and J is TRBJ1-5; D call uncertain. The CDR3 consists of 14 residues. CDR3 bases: TGTGCCAGCAGTCCCCGCCCGAGAACCCAGCCCCGGCATTTT. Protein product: CASSPRPRTQPRHF.

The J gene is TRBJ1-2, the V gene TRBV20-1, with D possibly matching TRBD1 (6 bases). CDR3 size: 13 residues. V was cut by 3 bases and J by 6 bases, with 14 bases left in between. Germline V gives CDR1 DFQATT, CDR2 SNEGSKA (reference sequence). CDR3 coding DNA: TGCAGTGCTAGGAACAGGGTCGCGGATGGCTACACCTTC. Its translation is CSARNRVADGYTF.